The 7 T cell receptor beta chains below were found in one sample sequenced in a study of technical replicates of blood from a handful of donors. Only in-frame clones appear in the TCRdb table, and some are missing; sequencing was by immunoSEQ multiplex PCR. The table lists roughly 100,000 clones, almost 97% of them singletons. Sequences were obtained from T cells isolated from PBMCs. These receptors originate from a human donor in good health.

This clone has more than one count but fewer than ten. This sequence joins TRBV2 and TRBJ1-2; the match to TRBD1 covers 7 bases. The CDR3 covers 13 residues. Germline assignment: CDR1 SNHLY and CDR2 FYNNEI. V trimming: 6 bases; J trimming: 5 bases; junction bases outside the gene matches: 6. The CDR3 is CASRDGQEYGYTF. In DNA, the CDR3 is TGTGCCAGCAGGGACGGACAGGAATATGGCTACACCTTC.

The chain joins TRBV28 to TRBJ1-5; D unclear. V gave up 1 base and J gave up 0 bases, with 10 bases separating them. The CDR3 has 16 residues. Germline V CDR1 and CDR2: MDHEN, SYDVKM. The CDR3 spells CASSLLSVNSNQPQHF. As DNA, the CDR3 is TGTGCCAGCAGTTTATTATCAGTTAATAGCAATCAGCCCCAGCATTTT. The variable domain in full, completed from reference TRBV28 and TRBJ1-5, reads DVKVTQSSRYLVKRTGEKVFLECVQDMDHENMFWYRQDPGLGLRLIYFSYDVKMKEKGDIPEGYSVSREKKERFSLILESASTNQTSMYLCASSLLSVNSNQPQHFGDGTRLSIL.

The rearrangement joins TRBV5-1 to TRBJ2-1; TRBD1 matches at 9 bases. Losses at the gene ends were 4 bases for V and 7 bases for J; bases not matched to a gene: 15. Germline V gene lookup returns CDR1 SGHRS and CDR2 YFSETQ. CDR3 length: 17 amino acids. CDR3 sequence reads: CASSRNYVGTGPNEQFF. The CDR3 DNA is TGCGCCAGCAGCCGAAACTATGTGGGGACAGGGCCAAATGAGCAGTTCTTC. The full variable domain, with the rest looked up from reference TRBV5-1 and TRBJ2-1, is KAGVTQTPRYLIKTRGQQVTLSCSPISGHRSVSWYQQTPGQGLQFLFEYFSETQRNKGNFPGRFSGRQFSNSRSEMNVSTLELGDSALYLCASSRNYVGTGPNEQFFGPGTRLTVL.

The chain recombines TRBV19 with TRBJ2-3, with a tentative D call TRBD2 (5 bases). CDR3 length: 12 amino acids. V shed 6 bases and J shed 3 bases, with 7 bases lying between them. Germline V lookup: CDR1 LNHDA, CDR2 SQIVND (reference sequence). The CDR3 nucleotides are TGTGCCAGTAGCGGGGATACAGATACGCAGTATTTT. It specifies CASSGDTDTQYF. Combining the CDR3 with reference TRBV19 and TRBJ2-3 gives the whole variable domain DGGITQSPKYLFRKEGQNVTLSCEQNLNHDAMYWYRQDPGQGLRLIYYSQIVNDFQKGDIAEGYSVSREKKESFPLTVTSAQKNPTAFYLCASSGDTDTQYFGPGTRLTVL.

This chain connects TRBV5-6 to TRBJ1-1, with a tentative D call TRBD1 (6 bases). V was trimmed by 3 bases and J by 0 bases, leaving 21 bases between them. Germline V lookup: CDR1 SGHDT, CDR2 YYEEEE. The CDR3 consists of 18 residues. CDR3 in amino acids: CASSYEGVYRLMNTEAFF. The CDR3 DNA reads as TGTGCCAGCAGCTACGAGGGGGTCTACAGGCTTATGAACACTGAAGCTTTCTTT.

The genes are TRBV5-4 and TRBJ2-7; 9 positions match TRBD2. The germline V gene encodes CDR1 SGHNT and CDR2 YYREEE (reference sequence). The CDR3 is 14 amino acids. The V segment lost 3 bases and the J segment 0 bases; nucleotides outside the gene matches: 1. DNA of the CDR3: TGTGCCAGCAGCTGGACTAGCGTCTCCTACGAGCAGTACTTC. Translated, it gives CASSWTSVSYEQYF.

This clone appeared a single time. The rearrangement joins TRBV4-2 to TRBJ2-1, with TRBD2 matching over 10 bases. This CDR3 spans 19 amino acids. V was clipped by 1 base and J by 9 bases; unmatched bases: 18. Germline lookup yields CDR1 LGHNA and CDR2 YNFKEQ. The CDR3 loop is CASSQGSLAGDIKVREQFF. The CDR3 DNA reads as TGTGCCAGCAGCCAAGGGTCCCTAGCGGGAGATATTAAGGTGCGTGAGCAGTTCTTC.